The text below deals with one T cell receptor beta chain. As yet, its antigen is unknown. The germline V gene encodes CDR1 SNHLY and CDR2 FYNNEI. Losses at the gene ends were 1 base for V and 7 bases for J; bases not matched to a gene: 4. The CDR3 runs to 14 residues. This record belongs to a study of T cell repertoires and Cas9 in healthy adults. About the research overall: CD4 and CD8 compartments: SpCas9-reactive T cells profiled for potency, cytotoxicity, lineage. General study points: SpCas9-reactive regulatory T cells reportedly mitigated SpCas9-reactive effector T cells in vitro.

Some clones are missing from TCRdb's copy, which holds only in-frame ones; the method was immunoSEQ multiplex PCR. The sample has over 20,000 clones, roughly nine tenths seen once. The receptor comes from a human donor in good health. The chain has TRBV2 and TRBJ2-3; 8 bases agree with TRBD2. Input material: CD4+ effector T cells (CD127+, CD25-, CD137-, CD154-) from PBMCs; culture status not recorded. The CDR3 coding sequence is TGTGCCAGCAGTGAAGGTACTAGCGGATATACGCAGTATTTT. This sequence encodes CASSEGTSGYTQYF.